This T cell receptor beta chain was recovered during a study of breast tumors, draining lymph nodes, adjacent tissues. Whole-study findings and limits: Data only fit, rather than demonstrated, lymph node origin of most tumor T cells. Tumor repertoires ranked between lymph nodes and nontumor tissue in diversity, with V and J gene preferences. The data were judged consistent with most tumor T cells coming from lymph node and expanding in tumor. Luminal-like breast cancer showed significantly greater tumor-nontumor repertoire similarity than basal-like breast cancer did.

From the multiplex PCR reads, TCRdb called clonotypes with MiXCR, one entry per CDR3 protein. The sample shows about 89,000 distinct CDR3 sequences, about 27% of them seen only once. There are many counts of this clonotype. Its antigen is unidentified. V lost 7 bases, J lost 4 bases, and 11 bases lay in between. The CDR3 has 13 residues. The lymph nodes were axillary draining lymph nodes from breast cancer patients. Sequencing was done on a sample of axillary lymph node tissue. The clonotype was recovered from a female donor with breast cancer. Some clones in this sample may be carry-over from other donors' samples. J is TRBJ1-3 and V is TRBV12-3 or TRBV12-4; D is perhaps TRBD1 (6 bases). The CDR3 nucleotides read TGTGCCAGCATGGACAGTTTGGGAAACACCATATATTTT. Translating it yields CASMDSLGNTIYF.